The TCR beta chain described here comes from a study of blood T cell repertoires in COVID-19. As for the study in general: Researchers got acute and convalescent COVID-19 samples from the United States, Italy and Spain. Sources were T cells, B-cell-depleted T cells, or PBMCs; the material itself was cDNA or gDNA.

The ends were cut back, 1 base at V and 6 bases at J, with 12 bases in the middle. CDR1 and CDR2 from the germline V gene are SGHRS and YFSETQ. The CDR3 has 14 amino acids. Methods used by the authors: Quantification of nucleated cells was approximated via reference gene primer amplification. Assay: immunoSEQ multiplex PCR; the TCRdb copy retains only in-frame clones and omits some. V, J and clone size derive from that table, while D and trimming were established from the DNA sequence. The data contain 16,000 or so clones, approximately 86% of them singletons. The sequence was collected from a human donor in a cohort sampled during active COVID-19. This rearrangement joins TRBV5-1 to TRBJ2-3; D is possibly TRBD1 (6 bases). Source material: peripheral blood. The CDR3 DNA reads TGCGCCAGCAGCTTGTTGGACAGCGATGATACGCAGTATTTT. This encodes CASSLLDSDDTQYF.